The 3 T cell receptor beta chains listed next were all sequenced from one sample in a study of beta chain features in type 1 diabetes. Every isolated RNA sample was fully reverse transcribed, so sequencing captured expressed TCRB transcripts. The assay was immunoSEQ multiplex PCR, and TCRdb's table has in-frame clones only and misses some. Seen here are around 290,000 clones, approximately 8% observed once, and the top ten hold 0.9% to 1.2%. The sequenced material came from central memory CD4+ T cells from blood. The origin of the receptors is a young woman in good health.

This clone was recorded a few times. This chain connects TRBV7-9 to TRBJ1-5, with 7 bases that match TRBD1. Per germline, CDR1 SEHNR and CDR2 FQNEAQ (reference sequence). The junction had 4 bases not matched to a gene; V was cut back by 1 base and J by 7 bases. This CDR3 has 14 amino acids. CDR3 protein: CASSLDNRGQPQHF. DNA for the CDR3: TGTGCCAGCAGCTTAGATAACAGGGGCCAGCCCCAGCATTTT.

This clone was observed a few times. The J gene is TRBJ2-7, the V gene TRBV12-5, with D hard to call. The length of the CDR3 is 12 residues. Germline V gene lookup returns CDR1 LGHNT and CDR2 FRNRAP. Trimming cost V 6 bases and J 6 bases, with 12 bases left between them. The CDR3 DNA sequence: TGTGCTAGTGGGCCCCCGGGTGGCGAGCAGTACTTC. Encoded protein: CASGPPGGEQYF.

The chain recombines TRBV7-6 with TRBJ1-2; 7 positions match TRBD1. The J segment lost 2 bases and the V segment lost 5 bases, leaving 2 bases of the junction unmatched. Germline loops: CDR1 SGHVS, CDR2 FNYEAQ. This CDR3 spans 13 amino acids. The CDR3 spells CASSKTGNYGYTF. Here the CDR3 DNA reads TGTGCCAGCAGCAAGACAGGGAACTATGGCTACACCTTC.